The 17 T cell receptor beta chains reported below all come from one sample, sequenced in a study of cytomegalovirus exposure and HLA in healthy donors. In the PCR, 60 Vbeta and 13 Jbeta primers were used. The data were produced by immunoSEQ multiplex PCR, yet TCRdb's version contains in-frame clones alone and is incomplete. The table shows about 65,000 clones, with about 82% occurring only once. The specimen was PBMCs. The receptors derive from a woman younger than 45 in good health and CMV-seronegative.

The genes are TRBV5-1 and TRBJ2-1; D gene uncertain. V shed 0 bases and J shed 7 bases, with 2 bases lying between them. The CDR3 has 11 residues. The germline CDR1 and CDR2 sequences are SGHRS and YFSETQ. The CDR3 loop is CASSLANEQFF. In DNA, the CDR3 is TGCGCCAGCAGCTTGGCAAATGAGCAGTTCTTC.

This chain's CDR3 is CASSREEDHTDTQYF. CDR3 coding DNA: TGTGCCAGCAGCCGGGAAGAGGACCACACAGATACGCAGTATTTT. This sequence joins TRBV28 and TRBJ2-3, with D possibly being TRBD2 (5 bases). CDR1 MDHEN and CDR2 SYDVKM come from the germline V gene. This CDR3 is built from 15 residues. V was shortened by 6 bases and J by 2 bases, with 15 bases between the two germline ends.

CDR3 region: CSVYGTAQETQYF. CDR3 sequence (DNA): TGCAGCGTGTACGGGACAGCCCAAGAGACCCAGTACTTC. The chain is built from TRBV29-1 and TRBJ2-5; 7 bases align to TRBD1. The CDR3 spans 13 residues. From germline, CDR1 is SQVTM and CDR2 ANQGSEA. With 6 bases clipped from V and 1 base from J, the junction kept 5 bases outside the gene matches.

The J gene is TRBJ2-1, the V gene TRBV12-5; a possible D gene is TRBD2 (5 bases). Germline CDR1 LGHNT, CDR2 FRNRAP. This CDR3 is 14 amino acids long. Trimming left V 4 bases short and J 0 bases short, with 7 bases between. The CDR3 bases are TGTGCTAGTGGTTCGAGGGCCTCCTACAATGAGCAGTTCTTC. It codes for CASGSRASYNEQFF.

The chain combines TRBV2 with TRBJ2-5; 12 bases line up with TRBD2. Germline assignment: CDR1 SNHLY and CDR2 FYNNEI. This CDR3 has 16 residues. The V and J ends lost 6 bases and 1 base, in that order; junction bases with no gene match: 6. The CDR3 nucleotides read TGTGCCAGCAGACGACTAGCGGGAGTATCCCAAGAGACCCAGTACTTC. Translation: CASRRLAGVSQETQYF.

The chain links TRBV5-4 to TRBJ2-1; D call uncertain. In germline, CDR1 is SGHNT, CDR2 YYREEE (reference sequence). V lost 3 bases and J 6 bases, leaving 4 bases between the germline ends. The CDR3 spans 11 residues. This chain's CDR3 is CASSSSNEQFF. CDR3 in DNA: TGTGCCAGCAGCTCGTCCAATGAGCAGTTCTTC. Complete variable domain (other parts from reference TRBV5-4 and TRBJ2-1): ETGVTQSPTHLIKTRGQQVTLRCSSQSGHNTVSWYQQALGQGPQFIFQYYREEENGRGNFPPRFSGLQFPNYSSELNVNALELDDSALYLCASSSSNEQFFGPGTRLTVL.

This clone was seen a few times. The CDR3 nucleotides read TGTGCCAGCAGCTCGACGACAGCCAACACTGAAGCTTTCTTT. Translated, it gives CASSSTTANTEAFF. V gene TRBV5-6 combines with J gene TRBJ1-1; possible D gene TRBD1, 5 bases. Germline assignment: CDR1 SGHDT and CDR2 YYEEEE. The CDR3 length is 14 residues. V was clipped by 3 bases and J by 2 bases, with 11 bases between them. Full variable domain (missing parts from reference TRBV5-6 and TRBJ1-1): DAGVTQSPTHLIKTRGQQVTLRCSPKSGHDTVSWYQQALGQGPQFIFQYYEEEERQRGNFPDRFSGHQFPNYSSELNVNALLLGDSALYLCASSSTTANTEAFFGQGTRLTVV.

This chain connects TRBV7-9 to TRBJ1-2; TRBD1 agrees at 7 bases. The V and J ends lost 2 bases and 5 bases, in that order; junction bases with no gene match: 2. Germline CDR1 reads SEHNR; CDR2 reads FQNEAQ (reference sequence). The CDR3 spans 13 residues. The CDR3 region is CASSLPQGYGYTF. The CDR3 DNA is TGTGCCAGCAGCTTACCACAGGGGTATGGCTACACCTTC. The full variable domain, with the rest looked up from reference TRBV7-9 and TRBJ1-2, is DTGVSQNPRHKITKRGQNVTFRCDPISEHNRLYWYRQTLGQGPEFLTYFQNEAQLEKSRLLSDRFSAERPKGSFSTLEIQRTEQGDSAMYLCASSLPQGYGYTFGSGTRLTVV.

The rearrangement joins TRBV7-2 to TRBJ2-3; the match to TRBD2 covers 11 bases. Germline V gene sequence: CDR1 SGHTA, CDR2 FQGNSA. With 5 bases clipped from V and 6 bases from J, the junction kept 4 bases outside the gene matches. The CDR3 runs to 14 residues. The CDR3 DNA sequence: TGTGCCAGCAGCGTACTAGCGGGAGCTGATACGCAGTATTTT. This encodes CASSVLAGADTQYF.

This clone has a handful of counts. V and J are TRBV19 and TRBJ1-5; D is ambiguous. Per germline, CDR1 LNHDA and CDR2 SQIVND (reference sequence). This CDR3 is 14 amino acids long. Trimming shortened V by 7 bases and J by 1 base, and 11 bases separated the two germline ends. The CDR3 bases are TGTGCCAGTACCACCACGGGGAGCAATCAGCCCCAGCATTTT. This codes for CASTTTGSNQPQHF.

The chain joins TRBV30 to TRBJ2-2; TRBD2 agrees at 9 bases. CDR1 and CDR2 from the germline V gene are GTSNPN and SVGIG (reference sequence). The CDR3 length is 14 residues. The junction had 8 bases not matched to a gene; V was cut back by 4 bases and J by 8 bases. DNA of the CDR3: TGTGCCTGGACGGGACTAGCTGAAAGAGGGGAGCTGTTTTTT. Encoded protein: CAWTGLAERGELFF. Full variable domain (missing parts from reference TRBV30 and TRBJ2-2): SQTIHQWPATLVQPVGSPLSLECTVEGTSNPNLYWYRQAAGRGLQLLFYSVGIGQISSEVPQNLSASRPQDRQFILSSKKLLLSDSGFYLCAWTGLAERGELFFGEGSRLTVL.

This sequence joins TRBV13 and TRBJ2-7; D gene ambiguous. CDR3 length: 15 amino acids. V was pared by 0 bases and J by 0 bases, with 9 bases between. Germline V gene data show CDR1 as PRHDT and CDR2 as FYEKMQ (reference sequence). The CDR3 region has the DNA TGTGCCAGCAGCTTAGGCCTTGGCAACTCCTACGAGCAGTACTTC. Its translation is CASSLGLGNSYEQYF.

V and J are TRBV15 and TRBJ2-7, with 9 positions matching TRBD1. In germline, CDR1 is LNHNV, CDR2 YYDKDF (reference sequence). The CDR3 runs to 14 residues. Trimming at V came to 3 bases and at J to 3 bases, leaving 3 bases not matched to a gene. For the CDR3, the DNA is TGTGCCACCAGCAGCCGGGACAGGGACTACGAGCAGTACTTC. Its protein is CATSSRDRDYEQYF.

The V gene is TRBV12-5, the J gene TRBJ2-2; D gene uncertain. CDR3 length equals 14 residues. Trimming left V 0 bases short and J 1 base short, with 3 bases between. CDR1 LGHNT and CDR2 FRNRAP come from the germline V gene. The CDR3 sequence: CASGLVMNTGELFF. The DNA for the CDR3 is TGTGCTAGTGGTTTGGTTATGAACACCGGGGAGCTGTTTTTT.

The chain combines TRBV4-1 with TRBJ2-7; TRBD1 agrees at 10 bases. This CDR3 contains 16 residues. Per the germline V gene, CDR1 is MGHRA and CDR2 is YSYEKL. Trimming cost V 1 base and J 0 bases; bases outside gene matches: 3. In DNA form, the CDR3 reads TGCGCCAGCAGCCAAGTGGACAGGGGGATCTCCTACGAGCAGTACTTC. Its protein is CASSQVDRGISYEQYF.

V and J are TRBV27 and TRBJ2-3; 15 bases agree with TRBD2. The CDR3 has 20 amino acids. J lost 4 bases, V lost 6 bases, and 17 bases had no gene match. The germline V gene encodes CDR1 MNHEY and CDR2 SMNVEV (reference sequence). For the CDR3, the DNA is TGTGCCAGCAGAGATCCGGGACTAGCGGGAGGCAGCCAGGGTGCAGATACGCAGTATTTT. It encodes CASRDPGLAGGSQGADTQYF.

The chain is built from TRBV29-1 and TRBJ2-6; TRBD1 matches 7 bases. The CDR3 contains 13 residues. J was trimmed by 1 base and V by 7 bases; bases with no gene match: 1. Germline assignment: CDR1 SQVTM and CDR2 ANQGSEA. The CDR3 nucleotides are TGCAGCGCAGGGGGTTCTGGGGCCAACGTCCTGACTTTC. Its translation: CSAGGSGANVLTF.